This T cell receptor (beta chain) appears in the sequencing data of a study of OX40 agonist ivuxolimab in advanced cancers. Notes on the study in general: The study observed clonal expansion of CD4+ and CD8+ blood T cells by week 6 at 0.1 to 3.0 mg/kg. The antigen specificity of the peripheral T cells (those that were expanded) was not determined. Clonal expansion in partial responders at 0.1-3.0 mg/kg ranked among the lowest. On average, CD8+ T cells showed a greater number of expanded clones than CD4+.

In germline, CDR1 is SGHAT, CDR2 FQNNGV. The V gene lost 2 bases and the J gene lost 6 bases, with 8 bases spanning the gap. This CDR3 has 13 residues. About this clone: Its specificity is unknown.

Sequencing used immunoSEQ multiplex PCR; TCRdb keeps in-frame clones, though not all of them. The sample yields roughly 60,000 clones, 70% to 90% seen once. The V and J genes are TRBV11-2 and TRBJ2-4; D gene unclear. This specimen was CD4+ or CD8+ T cells sorted from blood, taken in a trial of the OX40 agonist ivuxolimab. The sequence came from an adult with an advanced solid tumor such as melanoma, head and neck, liver or kidney cancer. CDR3 DNA: TGTGCCAGCAGCTTAACAGTAAGAAACATTCAGTACTTC. Amino acids: CASSLTVRNIQYF.